The rows below give T cell receptor beta chains drawn from one sample of a study of molecular identifiers for immune sequencing clone quantification. TCRdb called the PCR reads again in MiXCR, with one record for every CDR3 protein. The sample lists hundreds of thousands of distinct CDR3 sequences, about 25% occurring once. Sequencing was done on a sample of naive CD8+ T cells from blood, with Jurkat cell RNA spiked in. The receptors here all came from a human donor in good health. Some libraries in this study had Jurkat cell RNA spiked in. CDR3s include the opening cysteine and the closing phenylalanine or tryptophan. D genes are given only for firm matches. The size of a clone is reported for some rows only, either as once, few or many, or as a class for expanded clones.

abundance: many; v_gene: TRBV12-3/TRBV12-4; j_gene: TRBJ2-5; d_gene: -; CDR3nt: TGTGCCAGCAGCCGAATTAGTGAGACCCAGTACTTC; CDR3aa: CASSRISETQYF
abundance: many; v_gene: TRBV10-1; j_gene: TRBJ2-2; d_gene: -; CDR3nt: TGCGCCAGCAGTCCGACAGCGAACACCGGGGAGCTGTTTTTT; CDR3aa: CASSPTANTGELFF
abundance: -; v_gene: TRBV7-9; j_gene: TRBJ1-4; d_gene: -; CDR3nt: TGTGCCAGCAGCTTAACCTTAGGCAGTGGTGAAAAACTGTCTTTT; CDR3aa: CASSLTLGSGEKLSF
abundance: many; v_gene: TRBV24-1; j_gene: TRBJ2-3; d_gene: -; CDR3nt: TGTGCCACCAGTGATACGGGACTTTCCACAGATACGCAGTATTTT; CDR3aa: CATSDTGLSTDTQYF
abundance: -; v_gene: TRBV12-2; j_gene: TRBJ2-7; d_gene: -; CDR3nt: TGTGCAAGTCGCTTGGGGACCAGCGGGCCTTCCTGCGAGCAGTACTTC; CDR3aa: CASRLGTSGPSCEQYF
abundance: few; v_gene: TRBV2; j_gene: TRBJ2-7; d_gene: -; CDR3nt: TGTGCCAGCACTTGGTACCTTTCAGTCTACGAGCAGTACTTC; CDR3aa: CASTWYLSVYEQYF
abundance: -; v_gene: TRBV29-1; j_gene: TRBJ1-2; d_gene: -; CDR3nt: TGCAGCGTGTGGGGTGAAGGCTATGGCTACACCTTC; CDR3aa: CSVWGEGYGYTF
abundance: many; v_gene: TRBV5-1; j_gene: TRBJ2-7; d_gene: -; CDR3nt: TGCGCCAGCAGCTGGACTCCTAGCTCCTACGAGCAGTACTTC; CDR3aa: CASSWTPSSYEQYF
abundance: -; v_gene: TRBV12-3/TRBV12-4; j_gene: TRBJ2-7; d_gene: TRBD2; CDR3nt: TGTGCCAGCAGACCTAGCGGGGGGCCCTCCTACGAGCAGTACTTC; CDR3aa: CASRPSGGPSYEQYF
abundance: few; v_gene: TRBV7-9; j_gene: TRBJ2-1; d_gene: TRBD1; CDR3nt: TGTGCCAGCAGCTTATTGGACAGGGGGTTCAATGAGCAGTTCTTC; CDR3aa: CASSLLDRGFNEQFF
abundance: -; v_gene: TRBV18; j_gene: TRBJ2-5; d_gene: -; CDR3nt: TGTGCCAGCTCACAGGGACGACAAGAGACCCAGTACTTC; CDR3aa: CASSQGRQETQYF
abundance: -; v_gene: TRBV11-1; j_gene: TRBJ2-7; d_gene: -; CDR3nt: TGTGCCAGCAGCTTTTTAGGGACTGTCTCCTACGAGCAGTACTTC; CDR3aa: CASSFLGTVSYEQYF
abundance: -; v_gene: TRBV11-3; j_gene: TRBJ2-1; d_gene: -; CDR3nt: TGTGCCAGCAGCCCTCAACCTAGCAGCCACAATGAGCAGTTCTTC; CDR3aa: CASSPQPSSHNEQFF
abundance: many; v_gene: TRBV20-1; j_gene: TRBJ2-3; d_gene: TRBD1; CDR3nt: TGCAGTGCCAGAAACACAGGGGGCGTGACAGATACGCAGTATTTT; CDR3aa: CSARNTGGVTDTQYF
abundance: many; v_gene: TRBV7-9; j_gene: TRBJ2-3; d_gene: -; CDR3nt: TGTGCCAGCAGCTCTCCGACCAGTCCAGATACGCAGTATTTT; CDR3aa: CASSSPTSPDTQYF
abundance: few; v_gene: TRBV7-6; j_gene: TRBJ2-1; d_gene: -; CDR3nt: TGTGCCAGCAGAACAGGGAGCAATGAGCAGTTCTTC; CDR3aa: CASRTGSNEQFF
abundance: many; v_gene: TRBV29-1; j_gene: TRBJ1-4; d_gene: -; CDR3nt: TGCAGCGTAGAAACTCCATACAGGGTAGAGGGTGAAAAACTGTTTTTT; CDR3aa: CSVETPYRVEGEKLFF
abundance: -; v_gene: TRBV6-5; j_gene: TRBJ1-5; d_gene: -; CDR3nt: TGTGCCAGCAGAACGGGGGTGGATCAGCCCCGGCATTTT; CDR3aa: CASRTGVDQPRHF
abundance: few; v_gene: TRBV5-4; j_gene: TRBJ2-5; d_gene: TRBD2; CDR3nt: TGTGCCAGCAGCCTATCTAGCGGGGGGACTCGGGGAGAGACCCAGTACTTC; CDR3aa: CASSLSSGGTRGETQYF
abundance: few; v_gene: TRBV28; j_gene: TRBJ2-7; d_gene: -; CDR3nt: TGTGCCAGCAGTTCACGGGACACCCCCAGGGAGCAGTACTTC; CDR3aa: CASSSRDTPREQYF
abundance: -; v_gene: TRBV6-1; j_gene: TRBJ2-7; d_gene: -; CDR3nt: TGTGCCAGCACTCAGTTCGGGACTGCGGGCTACGAGCAGTACTTC; CDR3aa: CASTQFGTAGYEQYF